This TCR beta chain was profiled in a study of T-cell reconstitution after alpha-beta-depleted transplantation in children. The trim removed 3 bases at V and 3 bases at J, leaving 8 bases unmatched. The CDR3 loop spans 18 amino acids. Germline CDR1 is MGHDK and CDR2 is SYGVNS. This clonotype showed up just a few times. Researchers prepared the TCRbeta library using unique molecular identifiers, the study reports. TCRdb reanalysed the PCR reads using MiXCR and keeps one entry per CDR3 protein. The data hold 360,000 or so distinct CDR3 sequences, with roughly 21% observed a single time. The chain uses TRBV25-1 and TRBJ2-6; 10 nucleotides agree with TRBD1. Here the sequenced sample was PBMCs from the stem cell graft donor, taken from the stem cell graft. The TCR was taken from a human donor who donated a stem cell graft to a child with acute myeloid leukemia. CDR3 coding DNA: TGTGCCAGCAGTGAGCCCCGGGACAGGGGATTTGGGGCCAACGTCCTGACTTTC. Its translation: CASSEPRDRGFGANVLTF.